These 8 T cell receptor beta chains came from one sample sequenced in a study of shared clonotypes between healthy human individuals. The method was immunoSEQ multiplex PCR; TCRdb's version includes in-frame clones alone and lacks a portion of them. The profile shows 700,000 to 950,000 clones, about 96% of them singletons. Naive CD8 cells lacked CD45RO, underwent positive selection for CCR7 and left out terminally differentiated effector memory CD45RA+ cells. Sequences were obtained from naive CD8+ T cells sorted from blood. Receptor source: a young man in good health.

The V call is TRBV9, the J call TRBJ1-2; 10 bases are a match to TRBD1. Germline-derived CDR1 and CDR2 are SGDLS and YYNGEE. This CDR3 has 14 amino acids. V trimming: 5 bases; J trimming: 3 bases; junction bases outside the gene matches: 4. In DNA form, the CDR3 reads TGTGCCAGCAGGAAGACAGGGGGCGACTATGGCTACACCTTC. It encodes CASRKTGGDYGYTF.

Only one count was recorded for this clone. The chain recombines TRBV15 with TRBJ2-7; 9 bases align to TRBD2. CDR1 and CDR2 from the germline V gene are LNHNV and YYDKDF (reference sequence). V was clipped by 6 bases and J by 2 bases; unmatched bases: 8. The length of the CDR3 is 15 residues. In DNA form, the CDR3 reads TGTGCCACCAGATTGTCTAGCGGGAAAACCTACGAGCAGTACTTC. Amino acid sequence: CATRLSSGKTYEQYF. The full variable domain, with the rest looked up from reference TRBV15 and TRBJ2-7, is DAMVIQNPRYQVTQFGKPVTLSCSQTLNHNVMYWYQQKSSQAPKLLFHYYDKDFNNEADTPDNFQSRRPNTSFCFLDIRSPGLGDTAMYLCATRLSSGKTYEQYFGPGTRLTVT.

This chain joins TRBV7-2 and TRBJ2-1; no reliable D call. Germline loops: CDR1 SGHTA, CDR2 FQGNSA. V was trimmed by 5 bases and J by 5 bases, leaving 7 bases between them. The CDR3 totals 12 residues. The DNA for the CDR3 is TGTGCCAGCAGCCTAGAGGACAATGAGCAGTTCTTC. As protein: CASSLEDNEQFF.

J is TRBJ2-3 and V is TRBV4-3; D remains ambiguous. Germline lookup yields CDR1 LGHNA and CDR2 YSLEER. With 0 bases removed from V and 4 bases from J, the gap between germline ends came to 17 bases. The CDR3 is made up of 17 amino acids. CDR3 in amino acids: CASSQERLTPAADTQYF. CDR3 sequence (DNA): TGCGCCAGCAGCCAAGAGAGGCTCACCCCGGCCGCAGATACGCAGTATTTT.

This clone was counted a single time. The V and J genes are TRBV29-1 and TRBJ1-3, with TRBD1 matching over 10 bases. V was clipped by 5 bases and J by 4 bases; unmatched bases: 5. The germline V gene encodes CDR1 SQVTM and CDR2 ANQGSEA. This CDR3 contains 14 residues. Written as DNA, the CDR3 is TGCAGCGTTACCGGGACAGGGGTCGGAAACACCATATATTTT. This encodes CSVTGTGVGNTIYF.

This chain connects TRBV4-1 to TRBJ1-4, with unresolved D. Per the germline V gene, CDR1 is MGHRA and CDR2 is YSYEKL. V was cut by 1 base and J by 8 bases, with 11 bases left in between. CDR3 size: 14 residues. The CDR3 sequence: CASSQVGNAEKLFF. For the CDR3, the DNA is TGCGCCAGCAGCCAAGTCGGGAACGCCGAAAAACTGTTTTTT.

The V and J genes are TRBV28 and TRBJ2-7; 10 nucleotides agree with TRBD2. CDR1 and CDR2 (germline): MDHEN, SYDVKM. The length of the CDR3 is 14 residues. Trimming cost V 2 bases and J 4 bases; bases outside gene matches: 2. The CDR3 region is CASSLLAGEYEQYF. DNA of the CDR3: TGTGCCAGCAGTTTACTAGCGGGAGAGTACGAGCAGTACTTC.

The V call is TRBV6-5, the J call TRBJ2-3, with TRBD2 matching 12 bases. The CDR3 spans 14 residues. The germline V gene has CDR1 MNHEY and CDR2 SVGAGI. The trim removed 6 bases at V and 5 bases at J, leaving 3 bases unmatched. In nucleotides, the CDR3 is TGTGCCAGCAGCTGGACTAGCGGGGAAGATACGCAGTATTTT. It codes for CASSWTSGEDTQYF.